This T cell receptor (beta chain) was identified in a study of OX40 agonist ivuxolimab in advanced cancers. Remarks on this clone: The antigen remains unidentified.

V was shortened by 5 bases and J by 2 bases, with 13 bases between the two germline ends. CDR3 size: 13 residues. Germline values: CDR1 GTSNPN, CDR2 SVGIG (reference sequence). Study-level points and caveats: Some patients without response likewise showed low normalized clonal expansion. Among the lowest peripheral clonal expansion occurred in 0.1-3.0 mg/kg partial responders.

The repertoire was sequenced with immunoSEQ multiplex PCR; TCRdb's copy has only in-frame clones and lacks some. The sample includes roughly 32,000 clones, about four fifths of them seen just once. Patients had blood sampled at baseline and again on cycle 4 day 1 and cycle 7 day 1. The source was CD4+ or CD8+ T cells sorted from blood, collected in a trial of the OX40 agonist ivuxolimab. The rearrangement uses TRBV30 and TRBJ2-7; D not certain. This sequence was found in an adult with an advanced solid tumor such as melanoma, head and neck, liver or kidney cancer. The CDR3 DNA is TGTGCCTGGGTGCCGGCAGGCACCTACGAGCAGTACTTC. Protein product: CAWVPAGTYEQYF.